This record concerns one TCR beta chain sequence. This clone was detected ten times or more. Its antigen has not been determined. No base quality values were provided; no much bigger clone lies one nucleotide off. None of the patients had been given any treatment before thyroid surgery. Using T-cell receptor beta sequencing, the researchers looked back retrospectively at clinical samples from patients, gathered between about 2011 and 2018. These data come from a study of metastatic and nonmetastatic thyroid tumors (TCRdb year 2020). At the level of the whole study: For patients with malignant and with benign thyroid disease, the researchers compared repertoires between peripheral blood samples and tumor or nodule tissue samples. Findings and caveats that apply to the study as a whole: In both blood and tumor samples, malignant tumors were reported to have significantly higher TCR beta diversity than benign nodules.

The CDR3 runs 13 amino acids, cysteine and phenylalanine included. Just the 39-base CDR3 DNA is kept, in frame starting at base 1. V lost 5 bases and J lost 4 bases; the stretch between them is 9 bases long. The library relied on PCR. TCRdb shows the sequencer as Illumina HiSeq 4000. High-throughput sequencing was used to profile the CDR3 region of the TCR beta-chain in every patient. On the study's bioinformatics: Drawing on CDR3 differences between clinicopathological groups, the researchers built a classifier meant to tell apart patients with distant-metastatic papillary thyroid cancer. The Shannon index was used to assess repertoire diversity, and the Morisita-Horn index was used to assess tumor-blood repertoire similarity. TCRdb's own reprocessing of the public reads used fastp at Q25 and MiXCR and kept productive beta chains. None of the V and J calls come from the authors' own analysis; TCRdb made them. The sample table holds tens of thousands of clones, of which over 9.5% were seen once. The top ten clonotypes cover roughly 25% of the sample.

The rearrangement combines TRBV12-3 or TRBV12-4 with TRBJ2-1; TRBD1 could be the D gene, as 5 bases match. The clonotype was recovered from a female donor with papillary thyroid cancer or a benign thyroid nodule (not recorded which). Some clones in this sample may be carry-over from other donors' samples. Material for sequencing was blood. This receptor has the CDR3 CASSPRQYNEQFF. The DNA sequence is given as TGTGCCAGCAGTCCAAGACAGTACAATGAGCAGTTCTTC.